These 31 T cell receptor beta chains were all obtained from the same sample, sequenced in a study of blood T cell repertoires in COVID-19 (dated by TCRdb to about 2020). Library method: the immunoSEQ multiplex PCR assay. This is the immuneACCESS table as TCRdb keeps it, with only in-frame sequences that have V and J called. A part of the clones is gone; compared with another copy, unresolved V genes explain less than half, and the rest is unexplained. The sample table shows more than 200,000 clones, and about 91% are seen once. 6% to 6.5% of the sample is held by the ten biggest clonotypes. Material for sequencing was peripheral blood. These receptors were collected from a woman in her 30s with COVID-19, enrolled during active disease.

The table lists this clone with a few counts. The chain joins TRBV5-1 to TRBJ1-5; D is uncertain. With 0 bases removed from V and 6 bases from J, the gap between germline ends came to 7 bases. The germline CDR1 and CDR2 sequences are SGHRS and YFSETQ. This CDR3 has 13 amino acids. The DNA for the CDR3 is TGCGCCAGCAGCTTGGCTGGTAGTCAGCCCCAGCATTTT. Its protein product is CASSLAGSQPQHF. The whole variable domain, remainder taken from reference TRBV5-1 and TRBJ1-5, is KAGVTQTPRYLIKTRGQQVTLSCSPISGHRSVSWYQQTPGQGLQFLFEYFSETQRNKGNFPGRFSGRQFSNSRSEMNVSTLELGDSALYLCASSLAGSQPQHFGDGTRLSIL.

This chain uses TRBV30 with TRBJ1-5; unclear D gene. Germline V gives CDR1 GTSNPN, CDR2 SVGIG (reference sequence). Between the trimmed V and J ends, which lost 1 base and 4 bases, there was a span of 8 bases. This CDR3 has 13 residues. CDR3 residues: CAWSASPNQPQHF. As DNA, the CDR3 is TGTGCCTGGAGTGCCAGTCCTAATCAGCCCCAGCATTTT.

The chain has TRBV29-1 and TRBJ2-1; the match to TRBD2 covers 7 bases. Germline V gives CDR1 SQVTM, CDR2 ANQGSEA. The CDR3 length is 16 residues. With 0 bases clipped from V and 3 bases from J, the junction kept 8 bases outside the gene matches. CDR3 residues: CSVEEGGSLLYNEQFF. Here the CDR3 DNA reads TGCAGCGTTGAAGAGGGCGGGAGCCTGCTCTACAATGAGCAGTTCTTC.

This clone was seen once. This chain joins TRBV6-6 and TRBJ2-3; TRBD2 is a possible D gene (5 bases). This CDR3 contains 17 residues. CDR1 is MNHNY and CDR2 is SVGAGI in the germline V gene (reference sequence). V was cut by 5 bases and J by 0 bases, with 18 bases left in between. The CDR3, as DNA: TGTGCCAGCAGTCGAGCGGCTCACTCAACTAGCACAGATACGCAGTATTTT. As protein: CASSRAAHSTSTDTQYF.

The rearrangement joins TRBV5-1 to TRBJ2-3, with TRBD1 identical over 7 bases. This CDR3 contains 15 residues. Germline-derived CDR1 and CDR2 are SGHRS and YFSETQ. J lost 2 bases, V lost 3 bases, and 6 bases had no gene match. Written as DNA, the CDR3 is TGCGCCAGCAGCTCGCCCGGGACAGCCACAGATACGCAGTATTTT. Translation: CASSSPGTATDTQYF.

This clone was observed once. The chain recombines TRBV6-5 with TRBJ2-2, with TRBD2 matching over 8 bases. The trim removed 6 bases at V and 2 bases at J, leaving 5 bases unmatched. CDR1 is MNHEY and CDR2 is SVGAGI in the germline V gene. The CDR3 contains 15 residues. DNA of the CDR3: TGTGCCAGCAGGAGATGGACTAGCAACACCGGGGAGCTGTTTTTT. Translating it yields CASRRWTSNTGELFF.

The rearrangement uses TRBV7-8 and TRBJ2-3, with 7 bases that match TRBD2. CDR1 and CDR2 from the germline V gene are SGHVS and FQNEAQ. The CDR3 runs 17 residues. J gave up 2 bases and V 0 bases, and 8 bases lay outside the gene matches. The CDR3, as DNA: TGTGCCAGCAGCTTAGCCCTGGCTAGCGGTATCACAGATACGCAGTATTTT. Translating it yields CASSLALASGITDTQYF.

V gene TRBV5-4 combines with J gene TRBJ2-2; tentative D call: TRBD1 (6 bases). V was cut by 1 base and J by 3 bases, with 10 bases left in between. The CDR3 spans 15 residues. The germline CDR1 and CDR2 sequences are SGHNT and YYREEE (reference sequence). The CDR3: CASSLTGRDTGELFF. CDR3 bases: TGTGCCAGCAGCTTGACAGGGCGAGACACCGGGGAGCTGTTTTTT.

The V call is TRBV6-5, the J call TRBJ1-6, with D possibly matching TRBD1 (5 bases). The CDR3 is made up of 15 amino acids. With 6 bases removed from V and 0 bases from J, the gap between germline ends came to 9 bases. CDR1 and CDR2 (germline): MNHEY, SVGAGI. The CDR3 DNA sequence: TGTGCCAGCAGCCCAGGGCTCTCCTATAATTCACCCCTCCACTTT. This sequence encodes CASSPGLSYNSPLHF.

The V and J genes are TRBV14 and TRBJ2-7, with TRBD2 matching 8 bases. The germline V gene encodes CDR1 SGHDN and CDR2 FVKESK. CDR3 length equals 14 residues. Trimming cost V 6 bases and J 2 bases; bases outside gene matches: 6. In DNA, the CDR3 is TGTGCCAGCAGGGAGACTAGCGCCGCCTACGAGCAGTACGTC. This sequence encodes CASRETSAAYEQYV.

This clone was observed a few times. The chain recombines TRBV10-1 with TRBJ2-2; a weak D match, TRBD1 (5 bases). CDR3 size: 14 residues. Trimming cost V 10 bases and J 0 bases, with 12 bases left between them. The germline CDR1 and CDR2 sequences are WNHNN and SYGVQD (reference sequence). CDR3 region: CATQDSTNTGELFF. The CDR3 DNA is TGCGCCACACAAGACAGCACGAACACCGGGGAGCTGTTTTTT.

This clone was seen a single time. CDR3 region: CASSLEGRGGWTKNIQYF. The CDR3 DNA reads as TGTGCCAGCAGCTTAGAAGGGAGAGGGGGCTGGACCAAAAACATTCAGTACTTC. The chain combines TRBV11-2 with TRBJ2-4; 7 positions agree with TRBD1. V lost 0 bases and J lost 2; bases outside the gene matches: 10. This CDR3 has 18 residues. Germline-derived CDR1 and CDR2 are SGHAT and FQNNGV.

This clone was seen a few times. The genes are TRBV18 and TRBJ1-2, with TRBD1 matching 8 bases. The CDR3 has 15 amino acids. Trimming at V came to 3 bases and at J to 4 bases, leaving 7 bases not matched to a gene. Per the germline V gene, CDR1 is KGHSH and CDR2 is LQKENI. The CDR3 DNA sequence: TGTGCCAGCTCACCGCGACAGGGGCGGACCTATGGCTACACCTTC. Encoded protein: CASSPRQGRTYGYTF.

This chain links TRBV13 with TRBJ2-1; a possible D gene is TRBD1 (5 bases). The germline gives CDR1 PRHDT, CDR2 FYEKMQ (reference sequence). V lost 4 bases, J lost 13 bases, and 14 bases lay in between. This CDR3 is built from 12 residues. CDR3: CASSSYPGPQFF. CDR3 bases: TGTGCCAGCAGCTCCTATCCAGGGCCCCAGTTCTTC.

The gene calls are TRBV28 and TRBJ1-4; TRBD1 is a possible D gene (6 bases). The CDR3 is 16 amino acids. CDR1 and CDR2 from the germline V gene are MDHEN and SYDVKM. V was cut by 3 bases and J by 4 bases, with 15 bases left in between. In nucleotides, the CDR3 is TGTGCCAGCAGTTTTGGGACACGTCTCCTTAATGAAAAACTGTTTTTT. As protein: CASSFGTRLLNEKLFF.

This clone has just one count. This chain uses TRBV18 with TRBJ2-1, with D perhaps TRBD2 (5 bases). This CDR3 has 13 amino acids. Trimming removed 3 bases at V and 6 bases at J, with 9 bases between. Germline-derived CDR1 and CDR2 are KGHSH and LQKENI. CDR3 sequence (DNA): TGTGCCAGCTCACCTGGACTGTCCAATGAGCAGTTCTTC. This gives the protein CASSPGLSNEQFF.

The chain has TRBV5-4 and TRBJ1-1; 8 bases match TRBD1. CDR3 size: 15 residues. The V and J ends lost 4 bases and 4 bases, in that order; junction bases with no gene match: 9. Germline CDR1 and CDR2: SGHNT and YYREEE (reference sequence). The CDR3 sequence: CASSPTTGGITEAFF. For the CDR3, the DNA is TGTGCCAGCAGCCCAACAACAGGGGGTATCACTGAAGCTTTCTTT.

V and J are TRBV2 and TRBJ1-4; unclear D gene. The germline V gene encodes CDR1 SNHLY and CDR2 FYNNEI. Trimming stripped 6 bases from V and 8 bases from J, with 7 bases between. The CDR3 totals 11 residues. CDR3 DNA sequence: TGTGCCAGCAGGGTTGGCGAAAAACTGTTTTTT. It is translated as CASRVGEKLFF. Complete variable domain (other parts from reference TRBV2 and TRBJ1-4): EPEVTQTPSHQVTQMGQEVILRCVPISNHLYFYWYRQILGQKVEFLVSFYNNEISEKSEIFDDQFSVERPDGSNFTLKIRSTKLEDSAMYFCASRVGEKLFFGSGTQLSVL.

V gene TRBV3-1 (or the pseudogene TRBV3-2) combines with J gene TRBJ2-3; TRBD2 matches 12 bases. The V gene end was trimmed by 2 bases and the J gene end by 3 bases; junction bases not matched to a gene: 3. The CDR3 loop spans 16 amino acids. Germline assignment: CDR1 LGHDT and CDR2 YNNKEL (reference sequence). The CDR3 region is CASSQLGLAGTDTQYF. CDR3 coding DNA: TGTGCCAGCAGCCAACTCGGACTAGCGGGGACAGATACGCAGTATTTT.

The count of this clone is one. This rearrangement joins TRBV18 to TRBJ1-6; 7 nucleotides agree with TRBD1. Germline CDR1 is KGHSH and CDR2 is LQKENI. This CDR3 is 16 amino acids long. The ends lost 3 bases at V and 5 bases at J; junction bases unmatched: 7. The CDR3 DNA is TGTGCCAGCTCACCCCGTACTCAGGGGGATAATTCACCCCTCCACTTT. Residues: CASSPRTQGDNSPLHF.

The CDR3 nucleotides read TGTGCCACCAGTGCCCAAGGGGGCCCATCGGAGACCCAGTACTTC. This codes for CATSAQGGPSETQYF. The rearrangement joins TRBV24-1 to TRBJ2-5, with 7 bases matching TRBD1. The CDR3 contains 15 residues. Trimming cost V 5 bases and J 5 bases; bases outside gene matches: 10. CDR1 KGHDR and CDR2 SFDVKD come from the germline V gene.

Comment on this clone: Other nucleotide sequences from this sample produce the same CDR3. This chain joins TRBV19 and TRBJ2-3, with TRBD1 identical over 9 bases. V shed 5 bases, J shed 0 bases, and the junction held 0 bases outside the gene matches. The V gene's germline CDR1 is LNHDA and CDR2 SQIVND (reference sequence). This CDR3 has 14 amino acids. The CDR3 sequence: CASSDRGSTDTQYF. For the CDR3, the DNA is TGTGCCAGTAGTGACAGGGGGAGCACAGATACGCAGTATTTT. The full variable domain, in which reference TRBV19 and TRBJ2-3 provide the parts outside the CDR3, is DGGITQSPKYLFRKEGQNVTLSCEQNLNHDAMYWYRQDPGQGLRLIYYSQIVNDFQKGDIAEGYSVSREKKESFPLTVTSAQKNPTAFYLCASSDRGSTDTQYFGPGTRLTVL.

This chain uses TRBV4-1 with TRBJ1-1; TRBD1 is a possible D gene (5 bases). The CDR3 has 13 residues. Trimming shortened V by 1 base and J by 11 bases, and 14 bases separated the two germline ends. In germline, CDR1 is MGHRA, CDR2 YSYEKL. CDR3 amino acids: CASSQVGGEGAFF. DNA of the CDR3: TGCGCCAGCAGCCAAGTTGGCGGGGAGGGGGCTTTCTTT.

V is TRBV5-8 and J is TRBJ2-5, with TRBD2 as a possible D gene (6 bases). Germline V gives CDR1 SGHTS, CDR2 YDEGEE. The CDR3 has 15 amino acids. Trimming took 2 bases from V and 0 from J, leaving 11 bases between them. The CDR3 bases are TGTGCCAGCAGCTTACAGCGGGCCTACCAAGAGACCCAGTACTTC. Encoded protein: CASSLQRAYQETQYF.

The chain employs TRBV25-1 and TRBJ1-3, with D possibly matching TRBD1 (5 bases). Germline V lookup: CDR1 MGHDK, CDR2 SYGVNS. The CDR3 length is 18 residues. V lost 1 base to trimming and J lost 2 bases, with 18 bases between them. The DNA of the CDR3 is TGTGCCAGCAGTGAATCCCTTAAGAGGGGAGGAACTGGAAACACCATATATTTT. Its translation is CASSESLKRGGTGNTIYF.

The chain recombines TRBV4-1 with TRBJ2-7; no clear D gene. The germline V gene encodes CDR1 MGHRA and CDR2 YSYEKL. The CDR3 contains 16 residues. V was clipped by 0 bases and J by 0 bases, with 12 bases between them. CDR3 DNA: TGCGCCAGCAGCCAAGATTTTACCGGGTACTCCTACGAGCAGTACTTC. It specifies CASSQDFTGYSYEQYF.

The V and J genes are TRBV11-3 and TRBJ1-5, with 7 bases lining up with TRBD1. This CDR3 contains 19 residues. CDR1 and CDR2 from the germline V gene are SGHNT and YENEEA. V lost 5 bases to trimming and J lost 1 base; unmatched junction nucleotides: 17. The CDR3 here is CASSIQHLQGWVSNQPQHF. The CDR3 coding sequence is TGTGCCAGCAGCATCCAACACCTACAGGGGTGGGTGAGCAATCAGCCCCAGCATTTT.

Comments on this clone: The sample has other DNA sequences that encode this CDR3 too. This chain connects TRBV5-1 to TRBJ1-1; 7 bases are a match to TRBD1. The germline V gene has CDR1 SGHRS and CDR2 YFSETQ. The CDR3 loop spans 14 amino acids. V shed 0 bases and J 6 bases; nucleotides not matched to a gene: 5. The CDR3 loop reads CASSLGQGGAEAFF. The CDR3 bases are TGCGCCAGCAGCTTGGGACAGGGTGGCGCTGAAGCTTTCTTT.

The rearrangement links TRBV5-1 to TRBJ2-3, with 7 bases that match TRBD1. Germline CDR1 and CDR2: SGHRS and YFSETQ. The CDR3 totals 16 residues. The V and J ends lost 4 bases and 4 bases, in that order; junction bases with no gene match: 12. The CDR3 region is CASSLLPGQRADTQYF. For the CDR3, the DNA is TGCGCCAGCAGCCTGCTTCCGGGACAGAGGGCAGATACGCAGTATTTT.

The V call is TRBV5-4, the J call TRBJ2-5, with 11 bases lining up with TRBD1. CDR1 and CDR2 (germline): SGHNT, YYREEE (reference sequence). The V segment lost 4 bases and the J segment 5 bases; nucleotides outside the gene matches: 13. This CDR3 is built from 17 residues. The CDR3 loop is CASSAPPGQGVSETQYF. The CDR3 nucleotides are TGTGCCAGCAGCGCACCGCCGGGACAGGGGGTTTCGGAGACCCAGTACTTC.

The genes are TRBV5-1 and TRBJ2-6; the D gene is possibly TRBD1 (6 bases). Trimming removed 4 bases at V and 0 bases at J, with 14 bases between. CDR1 and CDR2 (germline): SGHRS, YFSETQ. The CDR3 is made up of 17 amino acids. CDR3 sequence: CASSQDSTSSGANVLTF. CDR3 nucleotide sequence: TGCGCCAGCAGCCAGGACAGTACCAGCTCTGGGGCCAACGTCCTGACTTTC.